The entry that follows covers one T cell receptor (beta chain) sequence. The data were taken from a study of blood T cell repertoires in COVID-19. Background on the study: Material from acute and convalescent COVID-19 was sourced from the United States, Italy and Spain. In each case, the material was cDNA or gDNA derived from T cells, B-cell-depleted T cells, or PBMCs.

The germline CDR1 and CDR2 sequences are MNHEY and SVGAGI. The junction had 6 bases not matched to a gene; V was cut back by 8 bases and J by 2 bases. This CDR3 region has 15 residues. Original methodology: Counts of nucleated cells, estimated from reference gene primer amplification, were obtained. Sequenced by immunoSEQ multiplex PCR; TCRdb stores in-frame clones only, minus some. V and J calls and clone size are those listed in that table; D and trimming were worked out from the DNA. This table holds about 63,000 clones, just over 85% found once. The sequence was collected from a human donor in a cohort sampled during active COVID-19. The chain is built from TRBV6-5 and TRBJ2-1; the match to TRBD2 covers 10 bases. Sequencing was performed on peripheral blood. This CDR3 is CASGPAGGPYNEQFF. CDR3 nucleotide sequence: TGTGCCAGCGGCCCAGCGGGAGGGCCCTACAATGAGCAGTTCTTC.